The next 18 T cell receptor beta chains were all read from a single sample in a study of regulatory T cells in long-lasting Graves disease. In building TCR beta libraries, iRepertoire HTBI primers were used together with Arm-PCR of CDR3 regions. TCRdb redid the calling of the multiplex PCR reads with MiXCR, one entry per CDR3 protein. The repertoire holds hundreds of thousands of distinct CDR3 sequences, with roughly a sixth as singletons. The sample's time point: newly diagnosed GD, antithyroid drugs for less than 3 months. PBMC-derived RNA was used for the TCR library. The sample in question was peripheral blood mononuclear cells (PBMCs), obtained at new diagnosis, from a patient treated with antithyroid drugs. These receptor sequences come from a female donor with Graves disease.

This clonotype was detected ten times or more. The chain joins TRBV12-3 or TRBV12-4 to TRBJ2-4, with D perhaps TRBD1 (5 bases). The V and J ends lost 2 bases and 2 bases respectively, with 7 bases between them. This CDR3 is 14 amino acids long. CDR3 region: CASSLQGSKNIQYF. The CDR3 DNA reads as TGTGCCAGCAGTTTACAGGGATCCAAAAACATTCAGTACTTC.

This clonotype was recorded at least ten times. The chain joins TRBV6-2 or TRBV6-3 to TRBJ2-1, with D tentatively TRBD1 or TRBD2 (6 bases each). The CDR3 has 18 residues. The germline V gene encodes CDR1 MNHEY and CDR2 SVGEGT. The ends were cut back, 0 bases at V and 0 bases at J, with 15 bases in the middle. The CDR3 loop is CASSYSPEGESSYNEQFF. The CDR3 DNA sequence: TGTGCCAGCAGTTACTCCCCGGAGGGGGAGAGCTCCTACAATGAGCAGTTCTTC.

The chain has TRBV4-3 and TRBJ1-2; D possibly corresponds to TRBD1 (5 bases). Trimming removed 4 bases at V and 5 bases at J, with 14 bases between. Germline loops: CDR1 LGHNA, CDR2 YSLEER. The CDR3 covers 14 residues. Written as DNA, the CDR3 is TGCGCCAGCAGCCGAACGGGGGATTTTTATGGCTACACCTTC. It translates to CASSRTGDFYGYTF.

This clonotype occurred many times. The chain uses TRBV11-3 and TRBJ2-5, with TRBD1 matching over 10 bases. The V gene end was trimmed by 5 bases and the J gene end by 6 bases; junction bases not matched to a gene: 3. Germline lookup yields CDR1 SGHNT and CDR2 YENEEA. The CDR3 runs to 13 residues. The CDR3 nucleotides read TGTGCCAGCAGCCCGGGACAGGGGAAGACCCAGTACTTC. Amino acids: CASSPGQGKTQYF.

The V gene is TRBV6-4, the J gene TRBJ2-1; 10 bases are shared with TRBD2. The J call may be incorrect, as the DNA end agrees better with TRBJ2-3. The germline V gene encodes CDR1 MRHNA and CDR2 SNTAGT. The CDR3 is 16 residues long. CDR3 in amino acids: CASSDSTSGSTDTQYF. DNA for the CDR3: TGTGCCAGCAGTGACTCGACTAGCGGGAGCACAGATACGCAGTATTTT.

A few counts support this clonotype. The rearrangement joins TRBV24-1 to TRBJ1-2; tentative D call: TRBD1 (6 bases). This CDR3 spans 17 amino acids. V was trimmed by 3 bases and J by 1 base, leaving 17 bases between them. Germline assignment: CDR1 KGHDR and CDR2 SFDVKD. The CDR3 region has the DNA TGTGCCACCAGTGATCCTTCGTCGGGGGCCCATAACTATGGCTACACCTTC. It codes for CATSDPSSGAHNYGYTF.

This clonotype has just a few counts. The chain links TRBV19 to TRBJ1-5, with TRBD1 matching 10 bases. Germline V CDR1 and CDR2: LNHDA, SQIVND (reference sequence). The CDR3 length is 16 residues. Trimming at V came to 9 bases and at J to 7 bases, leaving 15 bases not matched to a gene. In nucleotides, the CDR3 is TGTGCCAGCAACCCGATCGGTGGGACAGGGGTGCAGCCCCAGCATTTT. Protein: CASNPIGGTGVQPQHF.

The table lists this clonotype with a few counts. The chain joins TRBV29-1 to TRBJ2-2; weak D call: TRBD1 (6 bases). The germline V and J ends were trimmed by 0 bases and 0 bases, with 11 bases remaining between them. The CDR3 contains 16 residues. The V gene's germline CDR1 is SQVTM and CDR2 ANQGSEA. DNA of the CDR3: TGCAGCGTTGAAGATCGAGGGACATCGAACACCGGGGAGCTGTTTTTT. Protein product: CSVEDRGTSNTGELFF.

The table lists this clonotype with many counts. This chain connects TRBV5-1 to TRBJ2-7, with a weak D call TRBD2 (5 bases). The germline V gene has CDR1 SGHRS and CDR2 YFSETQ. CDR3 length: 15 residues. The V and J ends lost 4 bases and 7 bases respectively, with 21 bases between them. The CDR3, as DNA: TGCGCCAGCAGCGTAAACAGCGGAGATACGATGGAGCAGTACTTC. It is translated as CASSVNSGDTMEQYF.

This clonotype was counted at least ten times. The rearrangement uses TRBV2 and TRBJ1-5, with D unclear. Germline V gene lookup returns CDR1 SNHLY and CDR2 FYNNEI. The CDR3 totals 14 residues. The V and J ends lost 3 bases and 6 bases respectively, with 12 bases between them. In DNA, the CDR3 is TGTGCCAGCAGTGATCAGGTGGTATCTCAGCCCCAGCATTTT. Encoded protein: CASSDQVVSQPQHF. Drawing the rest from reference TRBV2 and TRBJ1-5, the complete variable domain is EPEVTQTPSHQVTQMGQEVILRCVPISNHLYFYWYRQILGQKVEFLVSFYNNEISEKSEIFDDQFSVERPDGSNFTLKIRSTKLEDSAMYFCASSDQVVSQPQHFGDGTRLSIL.

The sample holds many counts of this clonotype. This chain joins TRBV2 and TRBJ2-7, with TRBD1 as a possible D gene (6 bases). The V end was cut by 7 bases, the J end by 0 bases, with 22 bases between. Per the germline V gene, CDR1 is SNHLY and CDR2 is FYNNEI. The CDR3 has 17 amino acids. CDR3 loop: CASISRSGTTPSYEQYF. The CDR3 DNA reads TGTGCCAGCATAAGCAGGTCCGGGACAACACCCTCCTACGAGCAGTACTTC.

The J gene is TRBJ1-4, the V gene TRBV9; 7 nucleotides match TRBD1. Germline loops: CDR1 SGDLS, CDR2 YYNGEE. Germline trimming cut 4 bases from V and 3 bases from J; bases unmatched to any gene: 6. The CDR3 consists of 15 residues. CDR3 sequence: CASSPRDSSNEKLFF. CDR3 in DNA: TGTGCCAGCAGCCCAAGGGACAGCTCTAATGAAAAACTGTTTTTT. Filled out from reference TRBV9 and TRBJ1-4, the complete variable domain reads DSGVTQTPKHLITATGQRVTLRCSPRSGDLSVYWYQQSLDQGLQFLIQYYNGEERAKGNILERFSAQQFPDLHSELNLSSLELGDSALYFCASSPRDSSNEKLFFGSGTQLSVL.

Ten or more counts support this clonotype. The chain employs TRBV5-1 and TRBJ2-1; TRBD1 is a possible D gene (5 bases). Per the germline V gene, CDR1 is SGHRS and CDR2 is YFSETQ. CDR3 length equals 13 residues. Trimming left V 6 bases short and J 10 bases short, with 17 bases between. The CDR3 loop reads CASIPTGRQEQFF. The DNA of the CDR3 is TGCGCCAGCATTCCCACAGGTAGACAGGAGCAGTTCTTC.

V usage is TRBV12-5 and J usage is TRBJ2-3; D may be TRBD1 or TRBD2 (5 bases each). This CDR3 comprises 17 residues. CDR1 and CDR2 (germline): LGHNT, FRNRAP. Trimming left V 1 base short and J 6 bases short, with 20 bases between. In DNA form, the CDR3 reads TGTGCTAGTGGTTTGGGGTTCCGGGACCGCCGGCGGGATACGCAGTATTTT. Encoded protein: CASGLGFRDRRRDTQYF.

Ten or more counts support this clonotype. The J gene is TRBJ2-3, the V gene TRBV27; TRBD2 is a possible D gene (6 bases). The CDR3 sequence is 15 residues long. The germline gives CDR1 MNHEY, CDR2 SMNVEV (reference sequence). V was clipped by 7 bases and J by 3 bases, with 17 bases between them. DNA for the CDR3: TGTGCCAGCAACCCTTGGGGGGAGGCTACAGATACGCAGTATTTT. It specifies CASNPWGEATDTQYF.

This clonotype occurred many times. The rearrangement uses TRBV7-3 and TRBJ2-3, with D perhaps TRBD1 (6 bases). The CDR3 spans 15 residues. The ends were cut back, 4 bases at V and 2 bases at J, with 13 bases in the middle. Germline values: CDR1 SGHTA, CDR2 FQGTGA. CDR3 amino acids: CASSSTGYPTDTQYF. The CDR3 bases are TGTGCCAGCAGCTCTACAGGGTATCCCACAGATACGCAGTATTTT.

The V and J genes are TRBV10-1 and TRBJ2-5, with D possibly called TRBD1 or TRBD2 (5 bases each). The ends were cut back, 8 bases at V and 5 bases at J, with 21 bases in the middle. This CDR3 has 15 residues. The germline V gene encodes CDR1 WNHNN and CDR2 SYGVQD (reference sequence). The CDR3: CASSNRGPRRETQYF. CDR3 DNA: TGCGCCAGCTCGAATCGGGGCCCACGGAGGGAGACCCAGTACTTC.

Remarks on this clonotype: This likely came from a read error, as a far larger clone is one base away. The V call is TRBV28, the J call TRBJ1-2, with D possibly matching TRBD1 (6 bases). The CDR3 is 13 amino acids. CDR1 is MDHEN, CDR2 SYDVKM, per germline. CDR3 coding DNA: TGTGCCAGCAGCCGTCCACAGGGCTATGACTACACCTTC. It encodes CASSRPQGYDYTF.